This TCR beta chain was sequenced for a study of tumor and adjacent non-tumor tissue in lung cancer (dated by TCRdb to 2016 to 2019). In the study overall: Of the cohort, about 11 patients had adenocarcinoma, 2 had squamous cell carcinoma and 1 had small cell lung cancer. Among the approximately 15 patients, ages ranged from roughly 31 to 85 years, roughly ten were men and 5 were women, and disease was TNM stage I to III. In total, sequencing yielded 125,075,908 productive TCRbeta reads, which works out to an average of about 4.2 million reads per sample. The study compared bulk TCRbeta repertoires between lung tumor tissue and matched distant non-tumor lung tissue from over twelve lung cancer patients. TCRbeta CDR3 sequencing was performed on 25 to 35 paired specimens, with one tumor sample and one normal lung sample collected per patient. Points the paper makes about the study in general: Peripheral blood was not sequenced, so blood TCRbeta repertoires in these lung cancer patients were not examined. TCR diversity (inverse Simpson) was significantly higher in tumor than in normal lung tissue (roughly 430 vs 170, P = 0.0075, Mann-Whitney U test). Neither the sequencing platform nor unique molecular identifiers are named or mentioned anywhere in the methods. With only approximately 15 patients in the cohort, the authors noted that larger samples and more detailed clinical data are needed. Significantly higher TCR diversity was found in younger patients, and higher tumor TCR diversity was associated with shorter overall and disease-free survival. In normal lung, the top 100 clones accounted for a significantly larger cumulative share of the repertoire than in tumor tissue.

Preparation of the library involved multiplex PCR. For sequencing, an Illumina HiSeq 2500 was employed. TCRbeta libraries were built by three rounds of nested PCR using primers (Table S4), following protocols modified from ARM-PCR. Before sequencing, PCR products of 200-500 bp were excised from the gel and purified with the QIAquick gel extraction kit. On the authors' methods: Trimmomatic was used to clean the reads, FLASH merged the cleaned reads into complete CDR3 sequences, and MiTCR assigned the sequences to V(D)J germline segments. Clonal diversity was calculated as the inverse Simpson's index using VDJtools. In-frame sequences lacking a premature stop codon were counted as productive reads. TCRdb trimmed the raw reads at Q25, called clones with MiXCR and kept productive beta chains. Rows are combined by CDR3 protein, so each entry shows the most common genes and DNA. The V and J calls and clone size are TCRdb's, not the authors'. The sample table lists more than 60,000 distinct CDR3 sequences, over 75% of them with a count of one. The top ten clones comprise 10% to 15% of the sample.

About this clonotype: Its target antigen remains unknown. Qualities for individual bases were not recorded, and no much larger clone is one base off.

The CDR3 covers 13 residues, taking in both the cysteine and the phenylalanine. Just the 39-base CDR3 DNA is kept, in frame starting at base 1. V is trimmed back by 9 bases and J by 1 base, and the junction contains 5 bases that no gene match accounts for. RNA was extracted from bulk unsorted tissue and checked for quality with a NanoDrop ND-1000 and an Agilent 2100. The donors were newly diagnosed lung cancer patients admitted for thoracic surgery in China from August to November 2014 who had not received prior chemotherapy. Patients with previous radiotherapy or chemotherapy, or with another concurrent cancer, were excluded from the study. Pieces of surgical tissue measuring roughly 1-2.2 cm3 were kept in RNAlater solution and held at -80 degrees C until needed.

The specimen sequenced was lung tumor tissue. This clonotype was obtained from a woman aged 45-65 years with non-small cell lung cancer. Recombination joined TRBV12-3 or TRBV12-4 with TRBJ2-7; 8 central bases correspond to TRBD1. The bases are TGTGCCAGTAAGGACAGGGTTTCCTACGAGCAGTACTTC. This sequence encodes CASKDRVSYEQYF.